Listed below are T cell receptor beta chains from one sample, sequenced in a study of T cells expressing NK-cell markers. TCRdb re-called the 5' RACE reads and shows each CDR3 protein once, DNA omitted. The sample includes approximately 440,000 distinct CDR3 sequences. The sample consisted of blood T cells: a sorted CD56 or NKG2C T cell subset, CD4+ or CD8+ T cells, or bulk PBMC T cells (not recorded which). These receptors came from a woman aged 45-65 years in good health. The CDR3 runs from the conserved cysteine through the conserved F or W. Fields, in order: CDR3 length, V gene, J gene, CDR3 protein.

17	TRBV5-1	TRBJ2-3	CASSRRSSGTSLDTQYF
15	TRBV15	TRBJ2-3	CATSSGRESADTQYF
14	TRBV5-1	TRBJ2-7	CASSSPDRVHEQYF
18	TRBV7-9	TRBJ2-5	CASSVAGTSGRREKTQYF
16	TRBV15	TRBJ1-4	CATSGILGQENEKLFF
13	TRBV7-2	TRBJ2-1	CASSHPLAGGKLF
14	TRBV7-9	TRBJ1-5	CASSRDGVGQPQHF
16	TRBV5-1	TRBJ1-4	CASSSLDAQGGEKLFF
13	TRBV6-6	TRBJ1-2	CASRQERPYGYTF
14	TRBV6-5	TRBJ2-3	CASSQAGTTDTQYF
14	TRBV24-1	TRBJ2-2	CATKSRAGTGELFF
14	TRBV11-2	TRBJ2-3	CASSGTSSTDTQYF
19	TRBV7-8	TRBJ2-4	CASSLQTGSATLAKNIQYF
15	TRBV12-3/TRBV12-4	TRBJ2-2	CASREYGARIGELFF
15	TRBV6-6	TRBJ2-5	CASSYSTRGAETQYF
16	TRBV15	TRBJ2-1	CATSTLGAGVGYEQFF
16	TRBV9	TRBJ2-5	CASSVVPAGVLETQYF
14	TRBV10-3	TRBJ2-3	CAISEGKGADTQYF
13	TRBV24-1	TRBJ1-2	CATGKDRGRGYTF
14	TRBV10-3	TRBJ2-1	CAISSRGRGDEQFF
15	TRBV6-5	TRBJ2-1	CASSLTDAGYNEQFF
15	TRBV5-1	TRBJ2-7	CASSLVAGEIHEQYF
15	TRBV30	TRBJ2-6	CAWSTVRSGANVLTF
15	TRBV7-2	TRBJ1-5	CASSGRGGPNQPQHF
13	TRBV24-1	TRBJ2-1	CATSRAGVGEQFF
14	TRBV10-3	TRBJ2-1	CAIGGTPLSNEQFF
15	TRBV27	TRBJ2-3	CASSLLAGLPDTQYF
16	TRBV19	TRBJ2-1	CASSIGRLASYNEQFF
11	TRBV4-1	TRBJ2-4	CASSQAGVQYF